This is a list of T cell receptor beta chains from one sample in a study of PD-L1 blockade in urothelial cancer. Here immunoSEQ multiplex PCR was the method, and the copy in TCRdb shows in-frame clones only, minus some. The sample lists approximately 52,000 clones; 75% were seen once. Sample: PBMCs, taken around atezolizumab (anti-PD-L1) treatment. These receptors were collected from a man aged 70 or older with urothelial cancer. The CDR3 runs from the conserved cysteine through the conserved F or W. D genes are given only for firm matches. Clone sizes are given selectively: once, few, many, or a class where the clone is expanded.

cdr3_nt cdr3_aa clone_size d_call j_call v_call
TGTGCCAGCTCACCCCTCCGGATTGAGCGAACCCTGGGCACCGGGGAGCTGTTTTTT CASSPLRIERTLGTGELFF few NA TRBJ2-2 TRBV18
TGTGCCATCAGACTACTAGCGACCGGTGAGCAGTTCTTC CAIRLLATGEQFF NA TRBD2 TRBJ2-1 TRBV10-3
TGTGCCAGCAGCTCCCGGACAGGGGGCAGCGAGACCCAGTACTTC CASSSRTGGSETQYF NA TRBD1 TRBJ2-5 TRBV11-3
TGTGCCAGCAGCTTAGCCCTTACGAGGGAGCAGTACTTC CASSLALTREQYF NA NA TRBJ2-7 TRBV11-2
TGTGCCATCAGTGAGAAAGGGGGCGGCACTGAAGCTTTCTTT CAISEKGGGTEAFF NA TRBD1 TRBJ1-1 TRBV10-3
TGTGCCAGCAGTGGGGGACAGGGGAGCGCCAATCAGCCCCAGCATTTT CASSGGQGSANQPQHF NA TRBD1 TRBJ1-5 TRBV2
TGTGCCAGCAGCGTAGAGGGACTAGCGGGGGGGCTTGGCACCGGGGAGCTGTTTTTT CASSVEGLAGGLGTGELFF NA TRBD2 TRBJ2-2 TRBV9
TGTGCCAGCAGCCCGATCACTAGCGGGAGGTCTCCCACAGATACGCAGTATTTT CASSPITSGRSPTDTQYF NA TRBD2 TRBJ2-3 TRBV4-2
TGCAGCGCCCTCGGAGGGACGGCGGCGGCCGAGCAGTACTTC CSALGGTAAAEQYF few NA TRBJ2-7 TRBV29-1
TGTGCCAGCAGTTCGACCGGTAGCGGGACCGATACGCAGTATTTT CASSSTGSGTDTQYF NA TRBD2 TRBJ2-3 TRBV28
TGTGCCAGCAGACCGGGGACATCCTATTCCTACGAGCAGTACTTC CASRPGTSYSYEQYF NA NA TRBJ2-7 TRBV7-9
TGTGCCAGCAGTTACTCGAAGACAGGGGCAGATACGCAGTATTTT CASSYSKTGADTQYF NA TRBD1 TRBJ2-3 TRBV6-6
TGTGCCACCAGCAGAGGGCAGAGGTACGAGCAGTACTTC CATSRGQRYEQYF NA NA TRBJ2-7 TRBV15
TGCGCCAGCAGCCAAGGACTAGCGGGAGTCTTTGCTGAGCAGTTCTTC CASSQGLAGVFAEQFF NA TRBD2 TRBJ2-1 TRBV4-3
TGTGCCAGCAGCTTAGGAACAGGGCGAAATTCACCCCTCCACTTT CASSLGTGRNSPLHF NA NA TRBJ1-6 TRBV7-2
TGTGCCAGCAGCACCGTGGCAACAGAAGAGACCCAGTACTTC CASSTVATEETQYF NA NA TRBJ2-5 TRBV5-6
TGTGCCAGCAGCCCCACTAGGACAGGACGATCGCGGACGTCGTCACCTAATGAAAAACTGTTTTTT CASSPTRTGRSRTSSPNEKLFF NA TRBD1 TRBJ1-4 TRBV7-8
TGTGCCAGCAGCCAAGAAACCCCGGATCAGCCCCAGCATTTT CASSQETPDQPQHF NA NA TRBJ1-5 TRBV4-2
TGTGCCAGCAGCGTAGCTGGGGGGGTAGAACAGCCCCAGCATTTT CASSVAGGVEQPQHF NA NA TRBJ1-5 TRBV9
TGTGCCAGCTCCCGGGGGACAGGGAGCACAGATACGCAGTATTTT CASSRGTGSTDTQYF NA TRBD1 TRBJ2-3 TRBV9
TGTGCCAGCAGCCGAGAAGGGAGGGGGGCCAACGTCCTGACTTTC CASSREGRGANVLTF NA NA TRBJ2-6 TRBV7-3
TGCAGCGCTCTGACAGGGGCTGCCGGGGAGCTGTTTTTT CSALTGAAGELFF NA TRBD1 TRBJ2-2 TRBV29-1
TGTGCTAGTGGCAAGACAGGGGAGACCCAGTACTTC CASGKTGETQYF NA TRBD1 TRBJ2-5 TRBV12-5
TGTGCCAGCAGCTCCCTGGGACAGGGCGTTGAAGCTTTCTTT CASSSLGQGVEAFF NA TRBD1 TRBJ1-1 TRBV5-6
TGTGCCAGCAGCTTAAACCGACACTCACCCCTCCACTTT CASSLNRHSPLHF NA NA TRBJ1-6 TRBV7-3
TGTGCCAGCAGCCCTGTAGTAGTCTCTGGAAACACCATATATTTT CASSPVVVSGNTIYF NA NA TRBJ1-3 TRBV7-2
TGTGCCAGCAGTTGGGGACTAGCGGGCTCCTACGAGCAGTACTTC CASSWGLAGSYEQYF NA TRBD2 TRBJ2-7 TRBV6-6
TGTGCCAGCAGCTCACACTACGAGCAGTACTTC CASSSHYEQYF NA NA TRBJ2-7 TRBV11-3
TGTGCCAGCAGCCTGGACAGGGGAGAGCAGTACTTC CASSLDRGEQYF NA TRBD1 TRBJ2-7 TRBV7-2
TGTGCCAGCAGCTTAACCGGGACTAGCGGGAGGGTCGAGCAGTACTTC CASSLTGTSGRVEQYF once TRBD2 TRBJ2-7 TRBV7-2
TGTGCCAGCAGCTACGGCTCCCGGACTAGCGGGAGACGGAATGAGCAGTTCTTC CASSYGSRTSGRRNEQFF few TRBD2 TRBJ2-1 TRBV5-4
TGTGCCAGCAGCTTAGATATGGCAGGGGGTCGCGAGCAGTACTTC CASSLDMAGGREQYF NA TRBD1 TRBJ2-7 TRBV11-2
TGTGCCAGTAGTAGCGCGAGGACACCGTACAATGAGCAGTTCTTC CASSSARTPYNEQFF NA NA TRBJ2-1 TRBV19
TGCGCCAGCAGCCAAGTACCGGACAGGGATGCTGAAGCTTTCTTT CASSQVPDRDAEAFF NA TRBD1 TRBJ1-1 TRBV4-1
TGTGCCAGCAGCCCGGCGGGACTAGCGGGGGACAATGAGCAGTTCTTC CASSPAGLAGDNEQFF NA TRBD2 TRBJ2-1 TRBV5-4
TGTGCCAGCATACACAGGGGGATTTATAGCAATCAGCCCCAGCATTTT CASIHRGIYSNQPQHF NA TRBD1 TRBJ1-5 TRBV28
TGTGCCAGCAGTGTCCTAGCGGACACAGATACGCAGTATTTT CASSVLADTDTQYF NA TRBD2 TRBJ2-3 TRBV2
TGTGCCAGCAGTGGGGGGGGCTCCTACAATGAGCAGTTCTTC CASSGGGSYNEQFF few TRBD2 TRBJ2-1 TRBV2
TGTGCCAGTAGTATGTTGGGACAGGGGTTTCAGCCCCAGCATTTT CASSMLGQGFQPQHF NA TRBD1 TRBJ1-5 TRBV19
TGTGCCAGCTCACCGGGGAGAACCCCAGGCGGAAACACCATATATTTT CASSPGRTPGGNTIYF few NA TRBJ1-3 TRBV18
TGTGCCAGCAGCTTAAGGGGGAGGTCGGATGAAGCTTTCTTT CASSLRGRSDEAFF NA NA TRBJ1-1 TRBV7-3
TGTGCCAGCAGCTCGAGGGCGGCGGATGGCTACACCTTC CASSSRAADGYTF NA NA TRBJ1-2 TRBV11-2
TGTGCCATCAGTGATGTGATCGGGACTTTTAGTACTGAAGCTTTCTTT CAISDVIGTFSTEAFF NA NA TRBJ1-1 TRBV10-3
TGTGCCAGCAGCTTAACAGGGTTTAGGGAGACCCAGTACTTC CASSLTGFRETQYF NA NA TRBJ2-5 TRBV7-2
TGTGCCAGCAGCCCAGGACTAGCGGTGAGACTTGAGCAGTTCTTC CASSPGLAVRLEQFF NA TRBD2 TRBJ2-1 TRBV7-9
TGTGCCAGCAGTTTAACTACAGGGGGCGGAGAGACCCAGTACTTC CASSLTTGGGETQYF NA TRBD1 TRBJ2-5 TRBV28
TGTGCCAGCAGCGTTGGACAGGGCGCTGAAGCTTTCTTT CASSVGQGAEAFF NA TRBD1 TRBJ1-1 TRBV9
TGTGCCAGCAGCTCTAGCGGGATGAGCTCCTACGAGCAGTACTTC CASSSSGMSSYEQYF once TRBD2 TRBJ2-7 TRBV7-2
TGCGCCAGCAGCTTGGTATCAGGGAACACTGAAGCTTTCTTT CASSLVSGNTEAFF NA NA TRBJ1-1 TRBV5-1
TGTGCCAGCAGCCAAGTAGTTTTAAGGGGCACGGCTTTCTTT CASSQVVLRGTAFF NA NA TRBJ1-1 TRBV14
TGCGCCAGCAGCCAAGATACATATGGACAGCCTACCTACGAGCAGTACTTC CASSQDTYGQPTYEQYF NA NA TRBJ2-7 TRBV4-1